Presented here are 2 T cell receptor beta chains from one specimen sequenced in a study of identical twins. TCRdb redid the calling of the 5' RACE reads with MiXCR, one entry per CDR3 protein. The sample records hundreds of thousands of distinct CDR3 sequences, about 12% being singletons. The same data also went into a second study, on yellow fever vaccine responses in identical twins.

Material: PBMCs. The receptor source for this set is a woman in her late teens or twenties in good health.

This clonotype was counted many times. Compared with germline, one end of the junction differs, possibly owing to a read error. This CDR3 reads CASSLGQNTDTQYF. DNA of the CDR3: TGTGCCAGCAGCTTAGGACAGAACACAGATACGCAGTATTTT. The rearrangement links TRBV5-1 to TRBJ2-3; possibly TRBD1 for D (6 bases). Looked up from germline, CDR1 is SGHRS and CDR2 is YFSETQ. The length of the CDR3 is 14 residues.

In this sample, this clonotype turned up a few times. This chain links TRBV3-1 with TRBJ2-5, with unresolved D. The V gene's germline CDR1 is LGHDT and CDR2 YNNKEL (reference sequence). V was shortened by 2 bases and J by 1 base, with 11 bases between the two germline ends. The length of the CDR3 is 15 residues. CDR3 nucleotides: TGTGCCAGCAGCCAACGAGGAGAGATCCAAGAGACCCAGTACTTC. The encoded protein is CASSQRGEIQETQYF.